This entry describes one TCR beta chain. The target antigen is unknown. The sample comes from a study of OX40 agonist ivuxolimab in advanced cancers. About the research overall: Three patients had partial responses: one hepatocellular carcinoma, two cutaneous melanoma. Broader study findings: Within 6 weeks, CD4+ and CD8+ blood T cells expanded clonally at 0.1 to 3.0 mg/kg.

Some clones are missing from TCRdb's copy, which holds only in-frame ones; the method was immunoSEQ multiplex PCR. The data contain nearly 45,000 clones, 89% of them singletons. V lost 3 bases and J lost 0, with 14 bases in between. The CDR3 is 17 amino acids. Germline V CDR1 and CDR2: MNHEY, SMNVEV (reference sequence). This TCR derives from an adult with an advanced solid tumor such as melanoma, head and neck, liver or kidney cancer. The source material was CD4+ or CD8+ T cells sorted from blood, sampled in a trial of the OX40 agonist ivuxolimab. The chain links TRBV27 to TRBJ1-4, with D unclear. This CDR3 reads CASSFARTIATNEKLFF. In DNA, the CDR3 is TGTGCCAGCAGTTTCGCCCGGACTATCGCAACTAATGAAAAACTGTTTTTT.